The clone carrying this T cell receptor beta chain was counted once. Measured with immunoSEQ multiplex PCR; TCRdb has only the in-frame clones, and not every one. The sample comprises a few hundred thousand clones, roughly 90% of which are singletons, and nearly 6.5% rests with the top ten. Germline CDR1 and CDR2: SNHLY and FYNNEI. V dropped 6 bases and J dropped 1; count of bases not matched to a gene: 5. The CDR3 has 14 residues. The sample is drawn from a study of blood T cell repertoires in COVID-19. Material for sequencing was peripheral blood. This chain links TRBV2 with TRBJ1-1; 7 bases line up with TRBD1. This TCR came from a man aged 18 to 35 who had recovered from COVID-19. The CDR3 coding sequence is TGTGCCAGCAGCCTGACAGGGAGGAACACTGAAGCTTTCTTT. It yields the protein CASSLTGRNTEAFF. The whole variable domain, remainder taken from reference TRBV2 and TRBJ1-1, is EPEVTQTPSHQVTQMGQEVILRCVPISNHLYFYWYRQILGQKVEFLVSFYNNEISEKSEIFDDQFSVERPDGSNFTLKIRSTKLEDSAMYFCASSLTGRNTEAFFGQGTRLTVV.